Shown below are 29 T cell receptor beta chains from a single sample sequenced in a study of OX40 agonist ivuxolimab in advanced cancers. The table came from immunoSEQ multiplex PCR; TCRdb's copy has only in-frame clones and leaves some out. The table has 45,000 to 75,000 clones, about 76% seen once. The sample in question was CD4+ or CD8+ T cells sorted from blood, obtained in a trial of the OX40 agonist ivuxolimab. These TCRs come from an adult with an advanced solid tumor such as melanoma, head and neck, liver or kidney cancer.

This chain uses TRBV4-1 with TRBJ2-7, with 7 nucleotides matching TRBD1. Trimming removed 1 base from V and 5 bases from J; junction bases left unmatched: 11. Germline CDR1 and CDR2: MGHRA and YSYEKL. The CDR3 is 16 residues long. The CDR3 spells CASSQGQTGLRDEQYF. CDR3 nucleotides: TGCGCCAGCAGCCAAGGACAGACAGGGTTGCGGGACGAGCAGTACTTC.

This rearrangement joins TRBV6-1 to TRBJ1-3; 8 bases fit TRBD1. Trimming took 11 bases from V and 4 from J; bases not matched to a gene: 7. The CDR3 extends over 13 amino acids. Per the germline V gene, CDR1 is MNHNS and CDR2 is SASEGT. The CDR3 DNA follows: TGTGCCTCGGAGGACAGGGTAGGAAACACCATATATTTT. It translates to CASEDRVGNTIYF.

This chain connects TRBV5-5 to TRBJ2-7; unclear D gene. This CDR3 is 11 amino acids long. The V and J ends lost 2 bases and 3 bases respectively, with 3 bases between them. From germline, CDR1 is SGHKS and CDR2 YYEKEE (reference sequence). Here the CDR3 DNA reads TGTGCCAGCAGCTTTCTCTACGAGCAGTACTTC. The encoded protein is CASSFLYEQYF.

This clone was counted only a few times. The chain has TRBV7-9 and TRBJ2-3; D is uncertain. CDR3 size: 15 residues. Germline-derived CDR1 and CDR2 are SEHNR and FQNEAQ (reference sequence). Trimming left V 6 bases short and J 3 bases short, with 16 bases between. The DNA of the CDR3 is TGTGCCAGCAGGGACCGGACGGAACCTACAGATACGCAGTATTTT. Its translation is CASRDRTEPTDTQYF.

The chain employs TRBV19 and TRBJ1-6, with D unclear. The CDR3 has 12 residues. The germline gives CDR1 LNHDA, CDR2 SQIVND (reference sequence). Deletions cut 5 bases from V and 10 bases from J, with 9 bases between. The CDR3 nucleotides are TGTGCCAGTAGTCCCAGTCGGTCACCCCTCCACTTT. Amino acid sequence: CASSPSRSPLHF.

The gene calls are TRBV20-1 and TRBJ1-5, with D uncertain. The germline CDR1 and CDR2 sequences are DFQATT and SNEGSKA (reference sequence). Trimming took 6 bases from V and 9 from J, leaving 12 bases between them. CDR3 size: 11 residues. The CDR3 DNA follows: TGCAGTGCCCCAGAGCTAGGGCCCCAGCATTTT. Translation: CSAPELGPQHF.

The rearrangement joins TRBV2 to TRBJ2-3; a possible D gene is TRBD1 (5 bases). The CDR3 has 13 amino acids. Germline V CDR1 and CDR2: SNHLY, FYNNEI. V gave up 1 base and J gave up 11 bases, with 13 bases separating them. DNA for the CDR3: TGTGCCAGCAGTGAAGTCCAGGGCTGGGGGCAGTATTTT. Protein product: CASSEVQGWGQYF.

Comment on this clone: At one boundary the junction diverges from the germline segment, which might be a read error. The chain carries TRBV14 and TRBJ2-7, with 8 bases aligning to TRBD2. The CDR3 has 15 amino acids. Germline V gene data show CDR1 as SGHDN and CDR2 as FVKESK. For the CDR3, the DNA is TGTGCCAGCAGCCGGTCCAGCGGGAGTTTGTACGGGCAGTACTTC. This sequence encodes CASSRSSGSLYGQYF.

This clone was seen a handful of times. The genes are TRBV20-1 and TRBJ1-1; 10 bases align to TRBD1. Looked up from germline, CDR1 is DFQATT and CDR2 is SNEGSKA (reference sequence). V lost 8 bases and J lost 13; bases outside the gene matches: 10. The CDR3 loop spans 11 amino acids. The CDR3 region has the DNA TGCAGTACCCACGGGACAGGGGTAGGTTTCTTT. It encodes CSTHGTGVGFF.

The chain recombines TRBV2 with TRBJ2-1; D gene uncertain. The ends were cut back, 8 bases at V and 6 bases at J, with 20 bases in the middle. The CDR3 is 15 residues long. Germline V gene sequence: CDR1 SNHLY, CDR2 FYNNEI. CDR3 residues: CASRTRPSLTNEQFF. CDR3 in DNA: TGTGCCAGCCGAACCAGACCCTCGCTCACCAATGAGCAGTTCTTC. Filled out from reference TRBV2 and TRBJ2-1, the complete variable domain reads EPEVTQTPSHQVTQMGQEVILRCVPISNHLYFYWYRQILGQKVEFLVSFYNNEISEKSEIFDDQFSVERPDGSNFTLKIRSTKLEDSAMYFCASRTRPSLTNEQFFGPGTRLTVL.

This clone occurred a few times. This chain connects TRBV5-1 to TRBJ1-4, with TRBD1 matching 9 bases. With 5 bases clipped from V and 2 bases from J, the junction kept 4 bases outside the gene matches. This CDR3 comprises 15 residues. Looked up from germline, CDR1 is SGHRS and CDR2 is YFSETQ. The CDR3 DNA reads as TGCGCCAGCAGAACTGGACAGGGGACTAATGAAAAACTGTTTTTT. Translated: CASRTGQGTNEKLFF.

For this clone: Other nucleotide sequences in the sample specify the same CDR3. The J gene is TRBJ1-1, the V gene TRBV18; D not resolved. This CDR3 comprises 14 residues. Per germline, CDR1 KGHSH and CDR2 LQKENI. Trimming removed 0 bases from V and 5 bases from J, with 10 bases in between. CDR3 sequence reads: CASSPPYSPTEAFF. CDR3 sequence (DNA): TGTGCCAGCTCACCACCGTACAGCCCGACTGAAGCTTTCTTT.

The chain couples TRBV4-1 to TRBJ2-7; 9 nucleotides align to TRBD1. The germline CDR1 and CDR2 sequences are MGHRA and YSYEKL. V dropped 1 base and J dropped 3; count of bases not matched to a gene: 4. This CDR3 has 15 amino acids. CDR3 amino acids: CASSQGTGDRYEQYF. In DNA form, the CDR3 reads TGCGCCAGCAGCCAAGGGACAGGGGATCGCTACGAGCAGTACTTC.

Only a few counts were recorded for this clone. V gene TRBV18 combines with J gene TRBJ2-5; tentatively, D is TRBD2 (6 bases). This CDR3 has 13 amino acids. V was trimmed by 3 bases and J by 4 bases, leaving 9 bases between them. Germline CDR1 reads KGHSH; CDR2 reads LQKENI. The CDR3 here is CASSPRGSETQYF. CDR3 bases: TGTGCCAGCTCACCCCGGGGGTCAGAGACCCAGTACTTC.

This clone is medium-sized by share. This chain joins TRBV5-1 and TRBJ1-2, with D tentatively TRBD1 (6 bases). Trimming pared 1 base from V and 2 bases from J, leaving 9 bases between. Germline V gene lookup returns CDR1 SGHRS and CDR2 YFSETQ. This CDR3 is 14 amino acids long. CDR3 in amino acids: CASSLFTGNYGYTF. CDR3 DNA sequence: TGCGCCAGCAGCTTGTTTACAGGGAACTATGGCTACACCTTC.

Notes on this clone: Germline and junction disagree at one end, which may indicate a read error. This rearrangement joins TRBV7-7 to TRBJ2-3; 7 bases agree with TRBD1. This CDR3 spans 15 amino acids. The germline CDR1 and CDR2 sequences are SSHAT and FNYEAQ (reference sequence). CDR3 residues: CASSLRQGSLDTQYF. The CDR3 DNA reads TGTGCTAGCAGCTTACGACAGGGTAGTTTAGATACGCAGTATTTT.

The CDR3 bases are TGTGCCAGTAGTAAGGGGGACAGGGGAAACACCATATATTTT. Protein product: CASSKGDRGNTIYF. V is TRBV19 and J is TRBJ1-3; 8 nucleotides line up with TRBD1. The CDR3 extends over 14 amino acids. With 4 bases clipped from V and 4 bases from J, the junction kept 3 bases outside the gene matches. Germline V gene sequence: CDR1 LNHDA, CDR2 SQIVND (reference sequence).

This clone occurred a few times. The rearrangement joins TRBV6-1 to TRBJ1-1; weak D call: TRBD1 (6 bases). The CDR3 length is 14 residues. Between the trimmed V and J ends, which lost 1 base and 4 bases, there was a span of 10 bases. Per the germline V gene, CDR1 is MNHNS and CDR2 is SASEGT. The CDR3 is CASSEVFRGTEAFF. The CDR3 DNA reads as TGTGCCAGCAGTGAAGTTTTCAGGGGCACTGAAGCTTTCTTT.

The chain carries TRBV5-1 and TRBJ2-5; 7 positions match TRBD1. Germline CDR1 SGHRS, CDR2 YFSETQ. CDR3 length: 14 amino acids. With V trimmed by 2 bases and J by 2 bases, 3 bases remained unmatched. In DNA form, the CDR3 reads TGCGCCAGCAGCTTAACGGGACAGCAAGAGACCCAGTACTTC. It encodes CASSLTGQQETQYF.

The chain couples TRBV2 to TRBJ1-2, with 10 bases identical to TRBD1. With V trimmed by 6 bases and J by 0 bases, 4 bases remained unmatched. Germline V gene data show CDR1 as SNHLY and CDR2 as FYNNEI. The CDR3 totals 15 residues. CDR3 in DNA: TGTGCCAGCAGCGGCGGACAGGGGGCTAACTATGGCTACACCTTC. Protein: CASSGGQGANYGYTF.

This chain connects TRBV7-8 to TRBJ2-4, with a tentative D call TRBD2 (6 bases). Germline V lookup: CDR1 SGHVS, CDR2 FQNEAQ. The CDR3 runs 13 residues. V lost 4 bases and J 7 bases, leaving 11 bases between the germline ends. The CDR3 loop reads CASSYGGGNIQYF. The CDR3 nucleotides are TGTGCCAGCAGCTATGGTGGGGGGAACATTCAGTACTTC.

This sequence joins TRBV18 and TRBJ2-1, with D possibly being TRBD1 or TRBD2 (5 bases each). Trimming shortened V by 3 bases and J by 8 bases, and 14 bases separated the two germline ends. The V gene's germline CDR1 is KGHSH and CDR2 LQKENI. The CDR3 is 14 residues long. CDR3 DNA: TGTGCCAGCTCACCGGGAATTATGGGGGATGAGCAGTTCTTC. It is translated as CASSPGIMGDEQFF.

CDR3 coding DNA: TGTGCCAGCAGCTTTGGGACTAGCGGGAACTCAGCCTACAATGAGCAGTTCTTC. It specifies CASSFGTSGNSAYNEQFF. J is TRBJ2-1 and V is TRBV5-4, with 13 bases lining up with TRBD2. The CDR3 has 18 amino acids. The germline V gene encodes CDR1 SGHNT and CDR2 YYREEE (reference sequence). Trimming removed 2 bases from V and 2 bases from J; junction bases left unmatched: 7.

This clone was seen a handful of times. The chain couples TRBV4-1 to TRBJ2-5; the match to TRBD1 covers 9 bases. Germline V gives CDR1 MGHRA, CDR2 YSYEKL. There are 16 residues in the CDR3. The V gene end was trimmed by 2 bases and the J gene end by 3 bases; junction bases not matched to a gene: 7. CDR3 amino acids: CASSQIVWTGEETQYF. CDR3 nucleotides: TGCGCCAGCAGCCAAATTGTTTGGACAGGGGAAGAGACCCAGTACTTC.

The chain has TRBV5-8 and TRBJ2-5, with D uncertain. The CDR3 runs 13 residues. Germline-derived CDR1 and CDR2 are SGHTS and YDEGEE. Deletions cut 6 bases from V and 5 bases from J, with 14 bases between. Here the CDR3 reads CASNLQARETQYF. The CDR3 DNA reads TGTGCCAGCAACCTCCAGGCGCGGGAGACCCAGTACTTC.

The chain has TRBV19 and TRBJ2-2, with 7 bases fitting TRBD2. The V gene end was trimmed by 2 bases and the J gene end by 0 bases; junction bases not matched to a gene: 3. The germline CDR1 and CDR2 sequences are LNHDA and SQIVND (reference sequence). The CDR3 is 16 residues long. CDR3 in amino acids: CASSISGGTNTGELFF. As DNA, the CDR3 is TGTGCCAGTAGTATATCGGGAGGAACGAACACCGGGGAGCTGTTTTTT.

The chain links TRBV11-2 to TRBJ2-3; D might be TRBD1 or TRBD2, each matching 6 bases. The length of the CDR3 is 16 residues. V was trimmed by 1 base and J by 4 bases, leaving 15 bases between them. The V gene's germline CDR1 is SGHAT and CDR2 FQNNGV. The CDR3 DNA follows: TGTGCCAGCAGCTTAGTTACAGGGTGGGGGGCAGATACGCAGTATTTT. Translated, it gives CASSLVTGWGADTQYF.

A note on this clone: Other nucleotide sequences in the sample specify the same CDR3. V usage is TRBV18 and J usage is TRBJ1-1; D is uncertain. The germline CDR1 and CDR2 sequences are KGHSH and LQKENI. This CDR3 comprises 12 residues. With 3 bases removed from V and 1 base from J, the gap between germline ends came to 3 bases. The CDR3 protein is CASSPTNTEAFF. The CDR3 nucleotides read TGTGCCAGCTCACCGACGAACACTGAAGCTTTCTTT.

This rearrangement joins TRBV19 to TRBJ1-2, with D perhaps matching TRBD1 (6 bases). The germline V gene encodes CDR1 LNHDA and CDR2 SQIVND (reference sequence). V was trimmed by 6 bases and J by 5 bases, leaving 19 bases between them. This CDR3 region has 15 residues. This CDR3 reads CASRTAGVIGYGYTF. CDR3 DNA: TGTGCCAGTAGAACTGCAGGGGTAATTGGGTATGGCTACACCTTC. Drawing the rest from reference TRBV19 and TRBJ1-2, the complete variable domain is DGGITQSPKYLFRKEGQNVTLSCEQNLNHDAMYWYRQDPGQGLRLIYYSQIVNDFQKGDIAEGYSVSREKKESFPLTVTSAQKNPTAFYLCASRTAGVIGYGYTFGSGTRLTVV.